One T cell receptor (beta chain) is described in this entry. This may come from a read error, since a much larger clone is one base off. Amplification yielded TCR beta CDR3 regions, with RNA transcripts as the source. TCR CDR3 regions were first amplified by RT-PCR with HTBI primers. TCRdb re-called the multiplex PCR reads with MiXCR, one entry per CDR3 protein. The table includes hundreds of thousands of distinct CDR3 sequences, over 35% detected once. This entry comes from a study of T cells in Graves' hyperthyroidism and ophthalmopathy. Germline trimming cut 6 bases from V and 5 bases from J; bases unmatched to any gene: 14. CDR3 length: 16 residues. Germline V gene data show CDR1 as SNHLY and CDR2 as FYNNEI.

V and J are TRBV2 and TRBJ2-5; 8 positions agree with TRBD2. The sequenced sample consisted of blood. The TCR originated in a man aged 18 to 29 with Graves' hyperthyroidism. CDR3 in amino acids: CASRRRQTSETETQYF. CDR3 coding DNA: TGTGCCAGCAGGAGAAGACAGACTAGCGAGACGGAGACCCAGTACTTC.